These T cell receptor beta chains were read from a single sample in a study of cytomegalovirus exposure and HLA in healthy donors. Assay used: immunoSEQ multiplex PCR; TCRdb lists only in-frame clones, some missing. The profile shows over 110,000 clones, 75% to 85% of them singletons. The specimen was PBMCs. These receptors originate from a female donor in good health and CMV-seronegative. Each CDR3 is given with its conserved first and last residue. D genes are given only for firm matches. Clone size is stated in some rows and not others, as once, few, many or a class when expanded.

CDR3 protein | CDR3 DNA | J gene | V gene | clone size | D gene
CASSRDYLGEQYF | TGTGCCAGCAGTAGGGACTACCTCGGGGAGCAGTACTTC | TRBJ2-5 | TRBV6-4 | once | TRBD2
CASRGNSWETQYF | TGTGCCAGCAGGGGCAACTCGTGGGAGACCCAGTACTTC | TRBJ2-5 | TRBV27 | once | .
CASSLSRVTEQYF | TGTGCCAGCAGCTTAAGTCGGGTTACCGAGCAGTACTTC | TRBJ2-7 | TRBV7-3 | few | .
CASSLVPGGQETQYF | TGTGCCAGCAGCTTAGTTCCGGGAGGACAAGAGACCCAGTACTTC | TRBJ2-5 | TRBV7-2 | few | TRBD2
CAWSVRFGTENYGYTF | TGTGCCTGGAGTGTACGATTCGGGACAGAGAACTATGGCTACACCTTC | TRBJ1-2 | TRBV30 | . | TRBD1
CASSLQTDGNTIYF | TGTGCCAGCAGCTTACAAACAGATGGAAACACCATATATTTT | TRBJ1-3 | TRBV7-9 | . | .
CASSPDRLNTEAFF | TGTGCCAGCAGTCCGGACAGGCTTAACACTGAAGCTTTCTTT | TRBJ1-1 | TRBV2 | . | TRBD1
CASSQESHGTQYF | TGCGCCAGCAGCCAAGAGTCCCATGGCACCCAGTACTTC | TRBJ2-5 | TRBV4-1 | few | .
CASSSFRQGTDTQYF | TGTGCCAGCAGCTCTTTCAGACAGGGGACAGATACGCAGTATTTT | TRBJ2-3 | TRBV11-2 | . | TRBD1
CASSLRQGAVSYEQYF | TGTGCCAGCAGCTTACGCCAGGGGGCAGTGTCCTACGAGCAGTACTTC | TRBJ2-7 | TRBV7-2 | . | TRBD1
CASSLYGVDTEAFF | TGTGCCAGCAGTTTATACGGGGTGGACACTGAAGCTTTCTTT | TRBJ1-1 | TRBV28 | . | .
CASSQTPGQGSYNEQFF | TGCGCCAGCAGCCAGACTCCGGGACAGGGTTCCTACAATGAGCAGTTCTTC | TRBJ2-1 | TRBV4-3 | . | TRBD1
CASSLGPRQYSPLHF | TGTGCCAGCAGCTTAGGGCCCAGGCAGTATTCACCCCTCCACTTT | TRBJ1-6 | TRBV7-9 | . | .
CASSTQTASQETQYF | TGCGCCAGCAGCACCCAGACAGCTTCACAAGAGACCCAGTACTTC | TRBJ2-5 | TRBV5-1 | . | .
CASRRTLNTGELFF | TGCGCCAGCAGAAGGACTTTGAACACCGGGGAGCTGTTTTTT | TRBJ2-2 | TRBV5-1 | . | .
CASSQGWTGYEKLFF | TGCGCCAGCAGCCAAGGGTGGACAGGGTACGAAAAACTGTTTTTT | TRBJ1-4 | TRBV4-3 | few | TRBD1
CASSGLSFAGANVLTF | TGTGCCAGCAGTGGACTATCATTCGCTGGGGCCAACGTCCTGACTTTC | TRBJ2-6 | TRBV6-1 | few | .
CASSWGAGGGETQYF | TGTGCCAGCAGCTGGGGGGCGGGAGGGGGAGAGACCCAGTACTTC | TRBJ2-5 | TRBV7-2 | once | TRBD2
CATSSYGGETQYF | TGTGCCACCAGCAGTTACGGAGGAGAGACCCAGTACTTC | TRBJ2-5 | TRBV15 | . | .
CASSLERTNTEAFF | TGTGCCAGCAGCTTGGAACGGACTAACACTGAAGCTTTCTTT | TRBJ1-1 | TRBV5-8 | . | .
CAWDQGSGGYTF | TGTGCCTGGGATCAGGGGTCAGGAGGCTACACCTTC | TRBJ1-2 | TRBV30 | few | .
CASSQAGRGGEKLFF | TGCGCCAGCAGCCAAGCCGGGAGGGGAGGCGAAAAACTGTTTTTT | TRBJ1-4 | TRBV4-1 | . | .
CASSQDSGVYNEQFF | TGCGCCAGCAGCCAAGATAGCGGGGTATACAATGAGCAGTTCTTC | TRBJ2-1 | TRBV4-3 | . | TRBD2
CASSQDHGGGTDTQYF | TGCGCCAGCAGCCAAGATCATGGGGGGGGGACAGATACGCAGTATTTT | TRBJ2-3 | TRBV4-3 | . | TRBD2
CSVAQEINSPLHF | TGCAGCGTTGCACAGGAGATTAATTCACCCCTCCACTTT | TRBJ1-6 | TRBV29-1 | . | .
CASSSPSGRAADTQYF | TGTGCCAGCAGTTCCCCTAGCGGGAGGGCCGCAGATACGCAGTATTTT | TRBJ2-3 | TRBV6-5 | . | TRBD2
CASSLEVAGQTDTQYF | TGTGCCAGCAGCTTAGAGGTAGCGGGACAAACAGATACGCAGTATTTT | TRBJ2-3 | TRBV7-6 | . | TRBD2
CASSSIVGGRGTQYF | TGTGCCAGCAGCTCCATTGTAGGCGGGAGGGGGACCCAGTACTTC | TRBJ2-5 | TRBV11-2 | . | TRBD2
CASSAIRDSSYEQYF | TGTGCCAGCAGCGCAATCCGGGACAGCTCCTACGAGCAGTACTTC | TRBJ2-7 | TRBV9 | . | TRBD1
CASSNARLREETDTQYF | TGTGCCAGCAGCAACGCTCGGTTGCGGGAGGAGACAGATACGCAGTATTTT | TRBJ2-3 | TRBV21-1 | . | .
CAISERGTDNSPLHF | TGTGCCATCAGTGAAAGGGGGACAGATAATTCACCCCTCCACTTT | TRBJ1-6 | TRBV10-3 | . | TRBD1
CASSIVGYSYNEQFF | TGTGCCAGTAGTATAGTGGGCTACTCCTACAATGAGCAGTTCTTC | TRBJ2-1 | TRBV19 | . | .
CSVRGKNTGELFF | TGCTCTGTTCGGGGAAAGAACACCGGGGAGCTGTTTTTT | TRBJ2-2 | TRBV29-1 | . | .
CASMAGFDTQYF | TGTGCCAGCATGGCGGGGTTTGACACGCAGTATTTT | TRBJ2-3 | TRBV6-1 | . | .
CASSLRSGLISYNEQFF | TGTGCCAGCAGCTTACGGAGCGGACTGATCTCCTACAATGAGCAGTTCTTC | TRBJ2-1 | TRBV7-9 | few | .
CASSEARGLAAYNEQFF | TGTGCCAGCAGTGAAGCGCGGGGGCTAGCGGCTTACAATGAGCAGTTCTTC | TRBJ2-1 | TRBV2 | . | .
CASSPGQIYGYTF | TGTGCCAGTAGCCCAGGGCAGATCTATGGCTACACCTTC | TRBJ1-2 | TRBV19 | . | .
CASSLDRSSGSSETQYF | TGTGCCAGCAGCTTGGATAGGTCTAGCGGGAGTTCGGAGACCCAGTACTTC | TRBJ2-5 | TRBV5-4 | . | TRBD2
CASRRTFDNEQFF | TGTGCCAGCAGGAGGACATTTGATAATGAGCAGTTCTTC | TRBJ2-1 | TRBV28 | . | .
CASSEGTYWGGYTF | TGTGCCAGCAGTGAAGGGACGTACTGGGGCGGCTACACCTTC | TRBJ1-2 | TRBV6-1 | . | .
CATRLGTVDF | TGTGCCACCCGTCTAGGGACAGTGGACTTC | TRBJ2-5 | TRBV6-1 | few | TRBD1
CASRIRVSGANVLTF | TGCGCCAGCAGAATTCGGGTCTCTGGGGCCAACGTCCTGACTTTC | TRBJ2-6 | TRBV5-1 | few | .
CASSPGTSVEQYF | TGTGCCAGCAGTCCGGGGACATCGGTCGAGCAGTACTTC | TRBJ2-7 | TRBV27 | . | .
CASVLTSGGSTDTQYF | TGTGCTAGTGTCCTGACTAGCGGGGGGAGCACAGATACGCAGTATTTT | TRBJ2-3 | TRBV12-5 | . | TRBD2
CASSPGDRGPEEAFF | TGTGCCAGCAGTCCCGGGGACAGGGGGCCAGAGGAAGCTTTCTTT | TRBJ1-1 | TRBV27 | . | TRBD1
CASSVDWGGEESYEQYF | TGTGCCAGCAGCGTAGATTGGGGGGGTGAGGAGTCTTACGAGCAGTACTTC | TRBJ2-7 | TRBV9 | . | TRBD2
CASSQVAGIGDEQYF | TGCGCCAGCAGCCAAGTTGCCGGGATTGGGGACGAGCAGTACTTC | TRBJ2-7 | TRBV4-3 | . | .
CASSLRLAGGTDTQYF | TGTGCCAGCAGCCTGCGACTAGCGGGGGGAACAGATACGCAGTATTTT | TRBJ2-3 | TRBV5-4 | . | TRBD2
CASSSGTGSDTQYF | TGTGCCAGCAGTTCCGGGACAGGGTCAGATACGCAGTATTTT | TRBJ2-3 | TRBV6-1 | . | TRBD1